The 25 T cell receptor beta chains given below trace back to one sample, sequenced in a study of control samples from healthy donors and cancer patients. Some clones are missing from TCRdb's copy, which holds only in-frame ones; the method was immunoSEQ multiplex PCR. The sample yields about 70,000 clones, approximately 84% seen once. Sequenced input: blood. Receptors were obtained from a man aged 50-60 years in good health.

V usage is TRBV11-2 and J usage is TRBJ1-2; 9 bases match TRBD1. The CDR3 totals 14 residues. J lost 4 bases, V lost 5 bases, and 5 bases had no gene match. Germline V gives CDR1 SGHAT, CDR2 FQNNGV. The CDR3 here is CASSPGQGLYGYTF. The CDR3, as DNA: TGTGCCAGCAGCCCCGGACAGGGGCTCTATGGCTACACCTTC.

The chain has TRBV29-1 and TRBJ1-2; 12 bases agree with TRBD1. The junction had 7 bases not matched to a gene; V was cut back by 4 bases and J by 7 bases. This CDR3 contains 14 residues. In germline, CDR1 is SQVTM, CDR2 ANQGSEA. The chain's CDR3 is CSVVVGQGAGGYTF. The CDR3 DNA follows: TGCAGCGTTGTTGTGGGACAGGGGGCTGGTGGCTACACCTTC.

This clone turned up a few times. CDR3 bases: TGTGCCAGCAGAGGTGGGGGGAGGGACAATGAGCAGTTCTTC. Translation gives CASRGGGRDNEQFF. The chain is built from TRBV25-1 and TRBJ2-1, with 7 bases that match TRBD2. The CDR3 covers 14 residues. CDR1 is MGHDK and CDR2 is SYGVNS in the germline V gene. Trimming cost V 6 bases and J 5 bases; bases outside gene matches: 7.

The V gene is TRBV11-1, the J gene TRBJ2-3; D could derive from TRBD1 or TRBD2 (6 bases each). CDR1 is SGHAT and CDR2 is FQDESV in the germline V gene (reference sequence). V was cut by 8 bases and J by 0 bases, with 15 bases left in between. This CDR3 is built from 15 residues. DNA of the CDR3: TGTGCCAGCTCCTCGAGGGGGGCTAGCACAGATACGCAGTATTTT. It yields the protein CASSSRGASTDTQYF. The full variable domain, in which reference TRBV11-1 and TRBJ2-3 provide the parts outside the CDR3, is EAEVAQSPRYKITEKSQAVAFWCDPISGHATLYWYRQILGQGPELLVQFQDESVVDDSQLPKDRFSAERLKGVDSTLKIQPAELGDSAMYLCASSSRGASTDTQYFGPGTRLTVL.

CDR3 loop: CASSPKDWQYF. CDR3 DNA: TGTGCCAGCAGCCCGAAGGACTGGCAGTACTTC. The V and J genes are TRBV7-6 and TRBJ2-5; a possible D gene is TRBD2 (5 bases). The CDR3 contains 11 residues. Germline V gene lookup returns CDR1 SGHVS and CDR2 FNYEAQ. V was pared by 5 bases and J by 11 bases, with 12 bases between.

V is TRBV6-2 or TRBV6-3 and J is TRBJ2-1, with 8 bases matching TRBD2. V was clipped by 5 bases and J by 8 bases; unmatched bases: 5. The CDR3 extends over 13 amino acids. CDR1 and CDR2 from the germline V gene are MNHEY and SVGEGT. CDR3 bases: TGTGCCAGCAGTCCGACTAGCGAGCATGAGCAGTTCTTC. Translating it yields CASSPTSEHEQFF.

The chain carries TRBV7-6 and TRBJ1-2, with D unclear. The V and J ends lost 2 bases and 6 bases respectively, with 19 bases between them. The CDR3 extends over 16 amino acids. Germline CDR1 SGHVS, CDR2 FNYEAQ. The CDR3 loop is CASSLSGGVGRNGYTF. The CDR3 DNA reads TGTGCCAGCAGCTTAAGCGGCGGGGTCGGGCGGAATGGCTACACCTTC.

The gene calls are TRBV6-5 and TRBJ1-1; D call uncertain. The V gene's germline CDR1 is MNHEY and CDR2 SVGAGI. This CDR3 comprises 16 residues. V lost 0 bases to trimming and J lost 10 bases, with 21 bases between them. The CDR3 protein is CASSYSRADLPWGAFF. The CDR3 nucleotides are TGTGCCAGCAGTTACTCCCGGGCAGACCTCCCCTGGGGAGCTTTCTTT.

The V and J genes are TRBV19 and TRBJ1-1; D possibly corresponds to TRBD1 (6 bases). CDR3 length: 13 residues. With 5 bases removed from V and 6 bases from J, the gap between germline ends came to 13 bases. Looked up from germline, CDR1 is LNHDA and CDR2 is SQIVND (reference sequence). CDR3 protein: CASSLQGFAEAFF. The DNA of the CDR3 is TGTGCCAGTAGTCTACAGGGTTTCGCTGAAGCTTTCTTT.

This sequence joins TRBV29-1 and TRBJ2-5; 12 nucleotides agree with TRBD2. The CDR3 has 16 residues. With 6 bases clipped from V and 7 bases from J, the junction kept 15 bases outside the gene matches. The V gene's germline CDR1 is SQVTM and CDR2 ANQGSEA. As DNA, the CDR3 is TGCAGCGTCACCCCCCTAGCGGGGGGGGGTGGTGCGACCCAGTACTTC. This codes for CSVTPLAGGGGATQYF.

The J gene is TRBJ1-2, the V gene TRBV5-5, with 9 bases matching TRBD1. Germline CDR1 reads SGHKS; CDR2 reads YYEKEE (reference sequence). The CDR3 covers 15 residues. Germline trimming cut 4 bases from V and 4 bases from J; bases unmatched to any gene: 8. The CDR3 protein is CASSPGQGRVYGYTF. The CDR3 DNA follows: TGTGCCAGCAGCCCCGGACAGGGGCGGGTCTATGGCTACACCTTC. The entire variable domain, with the rest obtained from reference TRBV5-5 and TRBJ1-2, is as follows: DAGVTQSPTHLIKTRGQQVTLRCSPISGHKSVSWYQQVLGQGPQFIFQYYEKEERGRGNFPDRFSARQFPNYSSELNVNALLLGDSALYLCASSPGQGRVYGYTFGSGTRLTVV.

This sequence joins TRBV28 and TRBJ1-1; unclear D gene. The CDR3 loop spans 12 amino acids. Germline V CDR1 and CDR2: MDHEN, SYDVKM. Trimming stripped 6 bases from V and 4 bases from J, with 9 bases between. CDR3 region: CASRVGSTEAFF. The DNA for the CDR3 is TGTGCCAGCAGGGTGGGAAGCACTGAAGCTTTCTTT.

V usage is TRBV6-5 and J usage is TRBJ2-3, with 8 bases aligning to TRBD2. With V trimmed by 6 bases and J by 3 bases, 8 bases remained unmatched. Germline values: CDR1 MNHEY, CDR2 SVGAGI. This CDR3 has 15 residues. CDR3 residues: CASRALAGGTDTQYF. CDR3 nucleotides: TGTGCCAGCAGGGCCTTGGCGGGGGGTACAGATACGCAGTATTTT.

CDR3 in amino acids: CASKLPGQKNSPLHF. CDR3 coding DNA: TGTGCCAGCAAACTACCGGGACAAAAAAATTCACCCCTCCACTTT. The gene calls are TRBV28 and TRBJ1-6, with D tentatively TRBD1 (6 bases). V was trimmed by 7 bases and J by 7 bases, leaving 17 bases between them. Germline V gives CDR1 MDHEN, CDR2 SYDVKM. The CDR3 is 15 amino acids.

The rearrangement uses TRBV18 and TRBJ2-3; TRBD1 matches at 8 bases. Germline V gene data show CDR1 as KGHSH and CDR2 as LQKENI. J was trimmed by 4 bases and V by 4 bases; bases with no gene match: 13. The CDR3 is 17 amino acids. CDR3 nucleotide sequence: TGTGCCAGCTCACTGCTCCCCGGGACAGGCTCCTCAGATACGCAGTATTTT. Its translation: CASSLLPGTGSSDTQYF.

The count of this clone is one. This chain's CDR3 is CASSRGGAMETQYF. CDR3 bases: TGCGCCAGCAGCCGCGGGGGGGCCATGGAGACCCAGTACTTC. The gene calls are TRBV5-1 and TRBJ2-5; 9 bases are shared with TRBD2. The CDR3 is made up of 14 amino acids. J was trimmed by 5 bases and V by 4 bases; bases with no gene match: 6. The germline V gene encodes CDR1 SGHRS and CDR2 YFSETQ.

The V and J genes are TRBV27 and TRBJ2-1, with TRBD2 matching over 9 bases. Germline V CDR1 and CDR2: MNHEY, SMNVEV (reference sequence). CDR3 length equals 16 residues. Trimming took 2 bases from V and 4 from J; bases not matched to a gene: 6. The CDR3 sequence: CASSLAAGGQYNEQFF. The CDR3 nucleotides are TGTGCCAGCAGTTTAGCGGCGGGGGGGCAGTACAATGAGCAGTTCTTC.

J is TRBJ1-1 and V is TRBV6-5, with D maybe TRBD1 (6 bases). Trimming took 4 bases from V and 5 from J, leaving 20 bases between them. The CDR3 spans 16 residues. The germline V gene encodes CDR1 MNHEY and CDR2 SVGAGI. CDR3 sequence (DNA): TGTGCCAGCAGTTTTGGGGCTCGGGGGCGACGGACTGAAGCTTTCTTT. This translates into CASSFGARGRRTEAFF.

Notes on this clone: At one end, the junction sequence differs from germline, possibly due to a read error. The chain employs TRBV7-7 and TRBJ2-2, with D possibly being TRBD1 (6 bases). The germline V gene encodes CDR1 SSHAT and CDR2 FNYEAQ (reference sequence). This CDR3 has 14 residues. The CDR3 is CASSPGSGAGELFF. The CDR3 DNA reads TGTGCTAGCAGCCCGGGGTCAGGGGCCGGGGAGCTGTTTTTT.

The V and J genes are TRBV28 and TRBJ1-1; 7 bases line up with TRBD1. V was pared by 9 bases and J by 5 bases, with 9 bases of the junction left unmatched. The CDR3 sequence is 13 residues long. The V gene's germline CDR1 is MDHEN and CDR2 SYDVKM. The CDR3 spells CASKRGRRTEAFF. The CDR3 DNA sequence: TGTGCCAGTAAGAGGGGGCGAAGAACTGAAGCTTTCTTT.

The genes are TRBV3-1 (or the pseudogene TRBV3-2) and TRBJ2-2, with no clear D. The germline V gene has CDR1 LGHDT and CDR2 YNNKEL (reference sequence). The V end was cut by 9 bases, the J end by 5 bases, with 7 bases between. This CDR3 comprises 11 residues. The CDR3 coding sequence is TGTGCCAGTACCCAAACCGGGGAGCTGTTTTTT. Amino acid sequence: CASTQTGELFF.

This clone was recorded a few times. This chain uses TRBV10-3 with TRBJ2-7; possibly TRBD1 for D (5 bases). V was cut by 4 bases and J by 3 bases, with 7 bases left in between. The CDR3 spans 12 residues. Germline V gives CDR1 ENHRY, CDR2 SYGVKD. CDR3 region: CAISATDYEQYF. DNA for the CDR3: TGTGCCATCAGTGCGACAGACTACGAGCAGTACTTC.

The chain combines TRBV3-1 (or the pseudogene TRBV3-2) with TRBJ1-4; a possible D gene is TRBD1 (5 bases). This CDR3 region has 15 residues. In germline, CDR1 is LGHDT, CDR2 YNNKEL (reference sequence). V lost 1 base and J lost 4, with 10 bases in between. DNA for the CDR3: TGTGCCAGCAGCCAAGTTGGGGGGATTAATGAAAAACTGTTTTTT. This encodes CASSQVGGINEKLFF.

V is TRBV10-2 and J is TRBJ2-1; 10 nucleotides agree with TRBD2. Per the germline V gene, CDR1 is WSHSY and CDR2 is SAAADI. V dropped 6 bases and J dropped 7; count of bases not matched to a gene: 12. The CDR3 spans 16 residues. The chain's CDR3 is CASRFASGRSENEQFF. CDR3 nucleotide sequence: TGCGCCAGCAGGTTCGCTAGCGGGAGATCGGAAAATGAGCAGTTCTTC.

The chain recombines TRBV2 with TRBJ2-7, with D possibly being TRBD1 (5 bases). The germline V and J ends were trimmed by 7 bases and 7 bases, with 14 bases remaining between them. Germline-derived CDR1 and CDR2 are SNHLY and FYNNEI. The CDR3 sequence is 12 residues long. The CDR3, as DNA: TGTGCCAGCAAGGTTACAGGTAGGGAGCAGTACTTC. Protein product: CASKVTGREQYF.